The present TCR beta chain was sequenced within a study of beta chain features in type 1 diabetes. The sequenced template was cDNA made from the entire isolated RNA. Generated by immunoSEQ multiplex PCR, the TCRdb table keeps only in-frame clones and is missing some. The table includes 970,000 or so clones, 15% to 20% detected once. This clone was detected a few times. What it binds is not known. The length of the CDR3 is 19 residues. V trimming: 0 bases; J trimming: 2 bases; junction bases outside the gene matches: 10. Germline CDR1 is SQVTM and CDR2 is ANQGSEA. Notes on the study in general: Overrepresentation of cells with high TCR expression could result from cDNA sequencing.

V gene TRBV29-1 combines with J gene TRBJ2-3, with TRBD2 matching 14 bases. The sequence was obtained from a woman aged 18-29 years in good health. Specimen: naive CD4+ T cells from blood. The CDR3 loop reads CSVEDAGTSGSRSTDTQYF. For the CDR3, the DNA is TGCAGCGTTGAAGATGCCGGGACTAGCGGGAGTCGTTCCACAGATACGCAGTATTTT.